The next 7 T cell receptor beta chains were all read from a single sample in a study of cytomegalovirus exposure and HLA in healthy donors. With 60 Vbeta and 13 Jbeta primers, the PCR was carried out. Clones were read by immunoSEQ multiplex PCR, and TCRdb kept only the in-frame ones, dropping some. Here the sample spans some 170,000 clones, approximately 70% being singletons. Material for sequencing was PBMCs. Receptors originate from a human donor in good health.

This clone was counted a single time. The chain combines TRBV7-9 with TRBJ1-1; D is perhaps TRBD1 (5 bases). The germline V gene has CDR1 SEHNR and CDR2 FQNEAQ (reference sequence). CDR3 length: 14 amino acids. The V and J ends lost 1 base and 6 bases respectively, with 12 bases between them. The CDR3 loop reads CASSLVPGRAEAFF. The CDR3 DNA is TGTGCCAGCAGCTTAGTACCAGGGAGGGCTGAAGCTTTCTTT.

The chain employs TRBV14 and TRBJ2-7; possible D gene TRBD1, 6 bases. Germline V gives CDR1 SGHDN, CDR2 FVKESK. V was trimmed by 0 bases and J by 7 bases, leaving 10 bases between them. The CDR3 spans 13 residues. The CDR3 region is CASSQELRGEQYF. In DNA form, the CDR3 reads TGTGCCAGCAGCCAAGAATTAAGGGGGGAGCAGTACTTC.

This clone was picked up a small number of times. The CDR3 loop reads CASSIVLAGGVNTGELFF. The CDR3 DNA is TGTGCCAGTAGTATAGTTCTAGCGGGGGGAGTGAACACCGGGGAGCTGTTTTTT. The rearrangement links TRBV19 to TRBJ2-2; 11 bases are a match to TRBD2. Germline assignment: CDR1 LNHDA and CDR2 SQIVND (reference sequence). The trim removed 1 base at V and 1 base at J, leaving 5 bases unmatched. There are 18 residues in the CDR3.

This clone turned up a few times. The genes are TRBV2 and TRBJ2-5; 13 bases align to TRBD2. With 3 bases clipped from V and 1 base from J, the junction kept 8 bases outside the gene matches. Germline V CDR1 and CDR2: SNHLY, FYNNEI. The CDR3 has 18 residues. DNA for the CDR3: TGTGCCAGCAGTGACACTAGCGGGGGGGCCATTCTCCAAGAGACCCAGTACTTC. Residues: CASSDTSGGAILQETQYF.

The CDR3 nucleotides are TGTGCCAGCAGGACAGGGGGCTACGGTAATTCACCCCTCCACTTT. It translates to CASRTGGYGNSPLHF. The rearrangement joins TRBV6-5 to TRBJ1-6; TRBD1 matches 10 bases. Trimming at V came to 6 bases and at J to 6 bases, leaving 5 bases not matched to a gene. This CDR3 region has 15 residues. The germline V gene has CDR1 MNHEY and CDR2 SVGAGI.

V is TRBV5-1 and J is TRBJ2-3; 8 bases agree with TRBD2. CDR1 is SGHRS and CDR2 is YFSETQ in the germline V gene. The CDR3 sequence is 17 residues long. V gave up 2 bases and J gave up 3 bases; unmatched junction bases: 11. DNA of the CDR3: TGCGCCAGCAGCTTCAATCCCAACGGCGGGGGGACAGATACGCAGTATTTT. This sequence encodes CASSFNPNGGGTDTQYF.

The sample holds a few counts of this clone. The CDR3 nucleotides are TGTGCCAGCAGTTACGCCGTGGCCCAAGAGACCCAGTACTTC. Its protein is CASSYAVAQETQYF. V is TRBV6-5 and J is TRBJ2-5; D remains ambiguous. Trimming removed 2 bases from V and 1 base from J, with 8 bases in between. The V gene's germline CDR1 is MNHEY and CDR2 SVGAGI. The CDR3 consists of 14 residues.